These 21 T cell receptor beta chains came from one sample sequenced in a study of human T cells and chemical hapten exposure (dated by TCRdb to 2020 to 2023). Library construction relied on RACE. Sequenced on a NextSeq 500. The raw public data were reprocessed by TCRdb itself: fastp quality trimming at Q25, MiXCR clonotype calling, in-frame beta chains only. Rows merge per CDR3 protein into single entries with the most common DNA and genes. This sample gives over 50,000 distinct CDR3 sequences in total; more than 9% of them show up just once. The ten largest clonotypes hold 8.5% to 10% of the sample. The time point label corresponds to: pre-sensitization, week 0. The treatment or condition tag for this specimen amounts to: therapeutic diphenylcyclopropenone sensitization with weekly scalp DPC. Total RNA was extracted from unfractionated whole blood that had been collected in Tempus Blood RNA tubes.

The sequences come from whole blood, collected in connection with sensitization to the hapten diphenylcyclopropenone (DPC). These receptors all stem from a woman in her 30s with alopecia areata. Some clones in this sample may be carry-over from other donors' samples.

The V call is TRBV19, the J call TRBJ2-6, with D tentatively TRBD1 or TRBD2 (5 bases each). The CDR3 is made up of 16 amino acids. V lost 2 bases and J lost 2, with 10 bases in between. CDR1 LNHDA and CDR2 SQIVND come from the germline V gene (reference sequence). This CDR3 is CASSIRKGPGANVLTF. The CDR3, as DNA: TGTGCCAGTAGTATAAGGAAGGGACCTGGGGCCAACGTCCTGACTTTC.

A few counts support this clonotype. The gene calls are TRBV12-3 or TRBV12-4 and TRBJ1-5; D gene ambiguous. Trimming stripped 7 bases from V and 3 bases from J, with 10 bases between. This CDR3 has 13 residues. CDR3 nucleotide sequence: TGTGCCAGCATGCCGACCTTCAATCAGCCCCAGCATTTT. It specifies CASMPTFNQPQHF.

This clonotype has ten or more counts. The rearrangement links TRBV19 to TRBJ2-1; D ambiguous. Germline V gives CDR1 LNHDA, CDR2 SQIVND (reference sequence). The CDR3 is made up of 13 amino acids. Trimming left V 2 bases short and J 5 bases short, with 7 bases between. The CDR3 region has the DNA TGTGCCAGTAGTATAAGGTTTGACAATGAGCAGTTCTTC. Protein product: CASSIRFDNEQFF.

This clonotype has a handful of counts. The V gene is TRBV28, the J gene TRBJ1-2, with 11 bases matching TRBD1. The junction had 10 bases not matched to a gene; V was cut back by 2 bases and J by 8 bases. The CDR3 spans 16 residues. Germline loops: CDR1 MDHEN, CDR2 SYDVKM. In nucleotides, the CDR3 is TGTGCCAGCAGTTTACCGGGACAGGGGGGTCGAGGAGGCTACACCTTC. This gives the protein CASSLPGQGGRGGYTF.

This clonotype has at least ten counts. The chain employs TRBV4-3 and TRBJ1-2; 7 nucleotides align to TRBD1. Germline V gene sequence: CDR1 LGHNA, CDR2 YSLEER. V was pared by 0 bases and J by 4 bases, with 8 bases of the junction left unmatched. The CDR3 runs 16 residues. The CDR3, as DNA: TGCGCCAGCAGCCAAGATTCAGGACAGGCCTTCTATGGCTACACCTTC. Amino acid sequence: CASSQDSGQAFYGYTF.

The chain uses TRBV12-3 or TRBV12-4 and TRBJ1-4; no clear D. This CDR3 comprises 15 residues. The V gene lost 6 bases and the J gene lost 6 bases, with 17 bases spanning the gap. CDR3 protein: CASSRGLAPHEKLFF. The CDR3 bases are TGTGCCAGCAGCCGTGGCCTCGCTCCCCATGAAAAACTGTTTTTT.

The chain couples TRBV5-1 to TRBJ2-5, with D hard to call. The V end was cut by 0 bases, the J end by 2 bases, with 17 bases between. CDR1 is SGHRS, CDR2 YFSETQ, per germline. The CDR3 is 17 residues long. CDR3 sequence (DNA): TGCGCCAGCAGCTTGGGAGTACTGGTGGCAGAACAAGAGACCCAGTACTTC. It specifies CASSLGVLVAEQETQYF. Variable domain in full (rest from reference TRBV5-1 and TRBJ2-5): KAGVTQTPRYLIKTRGQQVTLSCSPISGHRSVSWYQQTPGQGLQFLFEYFSETQRNKGNFPGRFSGRQFSNSRSEMNVSTLELGDSALYLCASSLGVLVAEQETQYFGPGTRLLVL.

This clonotype occurred a few times. This rearrangement joins TRBV6-5 to TRBJ2-1, with 8 bases fitting TRBD1. Germline lookup yields CDR1 MNHEY and CDR2 SVGAGI. CDR3 size: 16 residues. J lost 6 bases, V lost 0 bases, and 7 bases had no gene match. For the CDR3, the DNA is TGTGCCAGCAGTTACTCCAAACTGACAGGGGTCAATGAGCAGTTCTTC. Protein product: CASSYSKLTGVNEQFF.

This clonotype showed up many times. The chain carries TRBV28 and TRBJ1-5; D is unclear. The germline gives CDR1 MDHEN, CDR2 SYDVKM. The V end lost 2 bases, the J end lost 1 base, and 9 bases lay between the germline ends. This CDR3 contains 15 residues. CDR3 region: CASSLAGQSNQPQHF. CDR3 coding DNA: TGTGCCAGCAGTTTAGCCGGCCAAAGCAATCAGCCCCAGCATTTT.

This clonotype was seen more than once but under ten times. This chain joins TRBV30 and TRBJ1-5; maybe TRBD1 (6 bases). Germline assignment: CDR1 GTSNPN and CDR2 SVGIG (reference sequence). V was clipped by 1 base and J by 11 bases, with 15 bases between them. The CDR3 totals 13 residues. CDR3 sequence reads: CAWSGTVRGTQHF. CDR3 DNA sequence: TGTGCCTGGAGTGGGACAGTCCGGGGAACCCAGCATTTT.

This clonotype was counted many times. J is TRBJ1-6 and V is TRBV15, with D maybe TRBD1 (5 bases). Germline V gene sequence: CDR1 LNHNV, CDR2 YYDKDF (reference sequence). V dropped 4 bases and J dropped 9 bases, with 13 bases sitting between them. The CDR3 has 14 amino acids. The CDR3 nucleotides are TGTGCCACCAGCACCAGGGTCTCGGGTTCACCCCTCCACTTT. Protein sequence: CATSTRVSGSPLHF.

This clonotype was seen more than once but under ten times. This sequence joins TRBV7-2 and TRBJ1-1; D possibly corresponds to TRBD1 (6 bases). The CDR3 contains 14 residues. Germline V gives CDR1 SGHTA, CDR2 FQGNSA. Trimming removed 2 bases from V and 4 bases from J, with 11 bases in between. CDR3 DNA sequence: TGTGCCAGCAGCTTAAGGGGGAGCCGCACTGAAGCTTTCTTT. Protein product: CASSLRGSRTEAFF.

The chain uses TRBV20-1 and TRBJ2-1; tentatively, D is TRBD1 or TRBD2 (5 bases each). This CDR3 has 17 residues. Germline CDR1 is DFQATT and CDR2 is SNEGSKA (reference sequence). The V end lost 0 bases, the J end lost 0 bases, and 15 bases lay between the germline ends. In nucleotides, the CDR3 is TGCAGTGCTAGAGATGACGGGGCTCCTTACTCCTACAATGAGCAGTTCTTC. It yields the protein CSARDDGAPYSYNEQFF.

This clonotype was detected only a few times. The gene calls are TRBV19 and TRBJ1-2; no clear D gene. CDR1 and CDR2 (germline): LNHDA, SQIVND (reference sequence). The CDR3 runs to 16 residues. V lost 0 bases and J 4 bases, leaving 15 bases between the germline ends. Written as DNA, the CDR3 is TGTGCCAGTAGTATAGACGGCCAGCCACCCTTCTATGGCTACACCTTC. Its protein is CASSIDGQPPFYGYTF.

The table lists this clonotype with a few counts. The chain has TRBV12-3 or TRBV12-4 and TRBJ2-4; D possibly corresponds to TRBD1 (6 bases). This CDR3 spans 15 amino acids. Trimming removed 8 bases at V and 2 bases at J, with 16 bases between. The CDR3 here is CASRLQGTTKNIQYF. The CDR3 DNA reads as TGTGCCAGCCGCTTACAGGGTACGACCAAAAACATTCAGTACTTC.

This clonotype has a count of ten or more. The chain couples TRBV29-1 to TRBJ1-1; no firm D call. In germline, CDR1 is SQVTM, CDR2 ANQGSEA. The CDR3 is 14 residues long. Trimming shortened V by 2 bases and J by 1 base, and 11 bases separated the two germline ends. The CDR3 DNA is TGCAGCGTTGAACGTGGACCCAAGAACACTGAAGCTTTCTTT. Encoded protein: CSVERGPKNTEAFF.

This clonotype appeared many times. This rearrangement joins TRBV6-5 to TRBJ2-2; 7 nucleotides align to TRBD2. V was pared by 6 bases and J by 1 base, with 5 bases of the junction left unmatched. The CDR3 runs to 15 residues. Germline loops: CDR1 MNHEY, CDR2 SVGAGI. As DNA, the CDR3 is TGTGCCAGCAGCGAGGGAGGGAGGAACACCGGGGAGCTGTTTTTT. As protein: CASSEGGRNTGELFF.

J is TRBJ1-1 and V is TRBV20-1, with D possibly TRBD1 on 5 matching bases. The CDR3 loop spans 12 amino acids. Per germline, CDR1 DFQATT and CDR2 SNEGSKA (reference sequence). Deletions cut 2 bases from V and 7 bases from J, with 11 bases between. The CDR3 spells CSARRGFVEAFF. CDR3 DNA: TGCAGTGCTAGACGGGGGTTCGTTGAAGCTTTCTTT.

This clonotype was seen more than once but under ten times. The CDR3 region is CASWTSTSGNTIYF. In nucleotides, the CDR3 is TGTGCCAGCTGGACATCCACCTCTGGAAACACCATATATTTT. The rearrangement links TRBV6-1 to TRBJ1-3, with D perhaps matching TRBD1 (5 bases). The CDR3 is 14 residues long. The ends were cut back, 8 bases at V and 0 bases at J, with 11 bases in the middle. Germline lookup yields CDR1 MNHNS and CDR2 SASEGT.

The chain has TRBV5-4 and TRBJ2-4; weak D call: TRBD2 (6 bases). Germline CDR1 reads SGHNT; CDR2 reads YYREEE (reference sequence). CDR3 length equals 15 residues. V lost 2 bases to trimming and J lost 3 bases, with 12 bases between them. CDR3 protein: CASSFFGGGKNIQYF. The CDR3, as DNA: TGTGCCAGCAGCTTCTTCGGGGGTGGCAAAAACATTCAGTACTTC.

The genes are TRBV7-2 and TRBJ2-3; unclear D gene. V was pared by 1 base and J by 3 bases, with 11 bases between. Germline CDR1 SGHTA, CDR2 FQGNSA. This CDR3 has 15 residues. CDR3 in DNA: TGTGCCAGCAGCTTAGTTGAAGGAGCGACAGATACGCAGTATTTT. This gives the protein CASSLVEGATDTQYF.